This T cell receptor beta chain was found in a study of technical replicates of blood from a few donors. Measured with immunoSEQ multiplex PCR; TCRdb has only the in-frame clones, and not every one. The sample lists 65,000 to 85,000 clones, 85% to 95% occurring once. The CDR3 sequence is 14 residues long. Germline values: CDR1 LGHNT, CDR2 FRNRAP. The V and J ends lost 6 bases and 5 bases, in that order; junction bases with no gene match: 4. The receptor's source is a human donor in good health. The sample comprised T cells isolated from PBMCs. The chain carries TRBV12-5 and TRBJ2-5, with 12 positions matching TRBD2. The DNA for the CDR3 is TGTGCTAGTGGGCTAGCGGGGGGGCGGGAGACCCAGTACTTC. The encoded protein is CASGLAGGRETQYF.